A single sample gave rise to the 13 T cell receptor beta chains below, sequenced in a study of OX40 agonist ivuxolimab in advanced cancers. Generated by immunoSEQ multiplex PCR, the TCRdb table keeps only in-frame clones and is missing some. Among 90,000 or so clones listed, 89% were seen once. The material sequenced was CD4+ or CD8+ T cells sorted from blood, taken in a trial of the OX40 agonist ivuxolimab. The receptors stem from an adult with an advanced solid tumor such as melanoma, head and neck, liver or kidney cancer.

The genes are TRBV7-2 and TRBJ2-7; unclear D gene. Per the germline V gene, CDR1 is SGHTA and CDR2 is FQGNSA. Trimming removed 4 bases from V and 0 bases from J, with 16 bases in between. This CDR3 contains 16 residues. The chain's CDR3 is CASSSHLQRPSYEQYF. The CDR3, as DNA: TGTGCCAGCAGCTCCCATCTACAGCGACCCTCCTACGAGCAGTACTTC. Full variable domain (rest looked up from reference TRBV7-2 and TRBJ2-7): GAGVSQSPSNKVTEKGKDVELRCDPISGHTALYWYRQSLGQGLEFLIYFQGNSAPDKSGLPSDRFSAERTGGSVSTLTIQRTQQEDSAVYLCASSSHLQRPSYEQYFGPGTRLTVT.

A note on this clone: This sample also contains other DNA sequences that code for the same CDR3. V is TRBV7-8 and J is TRBJ1-1, with 8 bases lining up with TRBD1. The CDR3 length is 16 residues. Per germline, CDR1 SGHVS and CDR2 FQNEAQ. V gave up 0 bases and J gave up 1 base; unmatched junction bases: 4. This CDR3 is CASSLAPGTGNTEAFF. CDR3 DNA: TGTGCCAGCAGCTTAGCTCCCGGGACAGGGAACACTGAAGCTTTCTTT.

The chain couples TRBV14 to TRBJ2-5, with D unclear. The germline V gene encodes CDR1 SGHDN and CDR2 FVKESK. V lost 1 base and J lost 4, with 19 bases in between. The CDR3 extends over 17 amino acids. The chain's CDR3 is CASSQGDLIERSETQYF. The CDR3 nucleotides are TGTGCCAGCAGCCAAGGCGACTTAATAGAACGGTCAGAGACCCAGTACTTC.

This chain links TRBV2 with TRBJ1-5, with D possibly being TRBD1 (5 bases). CDR1 and CDR2 (germline): SNHLY, FYNNEI. Trimming took off 2 bases at V and 3 bases at J, with 8 bases between the two ends. The CDR3 runs to 14 residues. The CDR3 loop is CASSEQGLNQPQHF. CDR3 bases: TGTGCCAGCAGTGAACAGGGTCTCAATCAGCCCCAGCATTTT. Using reference TRBV2 and TRBJ1-5 for the parts outside the CDR3, the full variable domain is EPEVTQTPSHQVTQMGQEVILRCVPISNHLYFYWYRQILGQKVEFLVSFYNNEISEKSEIFDDQFSVERPDGSNFTLKIRSTKLEDSAMYFCASSEQGLNQPQHFGDGTRLSIL.

The V gene is TRBV2, the J gene TRBJ1-6; D call uncertain. The CDR3 is 13 residues long. V was clipped by 8 bases and J by 7 bases, with 12 bases between them. Germline V gene lookup returns CDR1 SNHLY and CDR2 FYNNEI. CDR3 sequence reads: CASCSTWNSPLHF. For the CDR3, the DNA is TGTGCCAGCTGCAGTACATGGAATTCACCCCTCCACTTT.

The chain carries TRBV6-5 and TRBJ1-3, with D unclear. The CDR3 consists of 15 residues. The V gene's germline CDR1 is MNHEY and CDR2 SVGAGI. The V end was cut by 0 bases, the J end by 4 bases, with 10 bases between. CDR3 sequence reads: CASSYSRELGNTIYF. CDR3 sequence (DNA): TGTGCCAGCAGTTACTCCCGGGAATTGGGAAACACCATATATTTT.

CDR3 DNA sequence: TGTGCCAGCAGCTTACCAACCCAAGAGACCCAGTACTTC. Translated: CASSLPTQETQYF. V usage is TRBV5-4 and J usage is TRBJ2-5; no definite D call. Germline V gives CDR1 SGHNT, CDR2 YYREEE (reference sequence). Trimming stripped 2 bases from V and 1 base from J, with 6 bases between. This CDR3 region has 13 residues.

The rearrangement uses TRBV7-2 and TRBJ1-1; 9 bases align to TRBD1. Germline-derived CDR1 and CDR2 are SGHTA and FQGNSA. The CDR3 covers 17 residues. J was trimmed by 0 bases and V by 5 bases; bases with no gene match: 10. As DNA, the CDR3 is TGTGCCAGCAGCCCTGGTTGGGGACAGGGAATGAACACTGAAGCTTTCTTT. Its translation is CASSPGWGQGMNTEAFF.

The rearrangement links TRBV7-9 to TRBJ1-3; D remains ambiguous. This CDR3 region has 12 residues. Trimming removed 3 bases from V and 4 bases from J, with 4 bases in between. Looked up from germline, CDR1 is SEHNR and CDR2 is FQNEAQ (reference sequence). CDR3 DNA sequence: TGTGCCAGCAGCTTTCGAGGAAACACCATATATTTT. It encodes CASSFRGNTIYF.

This chain joins TRBV19 and TRBJ2-7, with 12 bases matching TRBD1. The CDR3 has 15 residues. Trimming removed 7 bases from V and 5 bases from J; junction bases left unmatched: 9. Germline lookup yields CDR1 LNHDA and CDR2 SQIVND (reference sequence). CDR3 sequence reads: CASTAGTGGQDEQYF. Here the CDR3 DNA reads TGTGCCAGTACCGCCGGGACAGGGGGCCAGGACGAGCAGTACTTC.

The J gene is TRBJ2-5, the V gene TRBV7-2; D is undetermined. The CDR3 has 12 amino acids. Trimming took 3 bases from V and 4 from J, leaving 6 bases between them. The germline V gene has CDR1 SGHTA and CDR2 FQGNSA. The CDR3 loop reads CASSFLGETQYF. In DNA, the CDR3 is TGTGCCAGCAGCTTTTTGGGAGAGACCCAGTACTTC.

This clone has a single count. The CDR3 spells CASSSTSDRVLAEAFF. For the CDR3, the DNA is TGTGCCAGTAGTTCCACGTCGGACAGGGTTTTGGCTGAAGCTTTCTTT. The chain carries TRBV19 and TRBJ1-1; 8 bases are shared with TRBD1. With 5 bases clipped from V and 6 bases from J, the junction kept 14 bases outside the gene matches. In germline, CDR1 is LNHDA, CDR2 SQIVND (reference sequence). The CDR3 is 16 amino acids.

J is TRBJ2-3 and V is TRBV9, with D possibly being TRBD1 or TRBD2 (6 bases each). V shed 10 bases and J shed 6 bases, with 18 bases lying between them. Germline CDR1 SGDLS, CDR2 YYNGEE. This CDR3 has 13 residues. The CDR3 DNA sequence: TGTGCCGGGGGGCAGGGTGTAGAGGATACGCAGTATTTT. Residues: CAGGQGVEDTQYF.